This T cell receptor (beta chain) was sequenced in a study of blood T cells in healthy people across ages. This clonotype was observed at least ten times. Its antigen is as yet unknown. Germline CDR1 is DFQATT and CDR2 is SNEGSKA (reference sequence). The CDR3 loop spans 14 amino acids. The V gene end was trimmed by 6 bases and the J gene end by 10 bases; junction bases not matched to a gene: 9. For the second PCR, which ran for roughly 7 to 11 cycles, a sample-barcoded 5' primer and a J-beta primer mix were used. TCRdb re-derived calls from the 5' RACE reads in MiXCR, one entry per CDR3 protein. The table lists around 1.5 million distinct CDR3 sequences, roughly 32% of them singletons. Donors gave ten milliliters of peripheral blood apiece. Study-wide findings and caveats: TCR beta diversity per million T cells fell roughly linearly with age.

The clonotype originates from a woman in her 30s in good health. The V gene is TRBV20-1, the J gene TRBJ2-1, with 13 bases aligning to TRBD2. The sequenced sample consisted of blood. The CDR3 spells CSAITSGRAQEQFF. The CDR3 DNA is TGCAGTGCCATCACTAGCGGGAGGGCCCAAGAGCAGTTCTTC.